The sequence of this T cell receptor (beta chain) was determined in a study of blood T cell repertoires in COVID-19. About the research overall: Some COVID-19 samples were acute and others convalescent; all came from the United States, Italy and Spain.

Profiling relied on immunoSEQ multiplex PCR, and the TCRdb table lists in-frame clones only, not all of them. In the table there are 100,000 to 150,000 clones, more than 80% of which are singletons. Trimming took 6 bases from V and 4 from J, leaving 10 bases between them. Germline V gene lookup returns CDR1 MNHEY and CDR2 SMNVEV (reference sequence). This CDR3 has 13 amino acids. Sequences were obtained from peripheral blood. The chain links TRBV27 to TRBJ1-5; possible D gene TRBD1, 5 bases. The TCR comes from a man aged 65 to 85 with active or convalescent COVID-19. The chain's CDR3 is CASSWGGNQPQHF. CDR3 DNA sequence: TGTGCCAGCAGCTGGGGGGGAAATCAGCCCCAGCATTTT.